These T cell receptor beta chains were read from a single sample in a study of blood T cell repertoires in COVID-19. Here immunoSEQ multiplex PCR was the method, and the copy in TCRdb shows in-frame clones only, minus some. The table includes approximately 220,000 clones, roughly 85% detected once. Material: PBMCs or T cells enriched from blood (not recorded which). The receptors were gathered from a woman between 50 and 59 years old who had been exposed to COVID-19. Both conserved end residues are part of each CDR3. Fields, in order: J gene, D gene, clone size, V gene, CDR3 DNA, CDR3 protein. A D gene is named only where the DNA matches it firmly. Clone size is given for some rows only: seen once, a few or many times, or a class if the clone is expanded.

>TRBJ2-5|TRBD2|-|TRBV7-2
TGTGCCAGCAGCGCAACTAGCGGGGGGGCCTCGGAGACCCAGTACTTC
CASSATSGGASETQYF
>TRBJ1-3|TRBD1|once|TRBV18
TGTGCCAGCTCGCTTAGGACCGGGACAGGGACCGAAAACACCATATATTTT
CASSLRTGTGTENTIYF
>TRBJ1-1|-|-|TRBV19
TGTGCCAGTAGTATCAGCGAACGTGGAACTTTCTTT
CASSISERGTFF
>TRBJ2-6|TRBD1|few|TRBV5-1
TGCGCCAGCAGCTTGGCATCAGGGGGCGATTTGTCTGGGGCCAACGTCCTGACTTTC
CASSLASGGDLSGANVLTF
>TRBJ1-3|-|once|TRBV18
TGTGCCAGCTCACCCACTGCTGGAAACACCATATATTTT
CASSPTAGNTIYF
>TRBJ2-5|-|-|TRBV11-2
TGTGCCAACGGACAGGAGGGAGAGACCCAGTACTTC
CANGQEGETQYF
>TRBJ2-1|-|-|TRBV24-1
TGTGCCACCAGTGATTTGCAGGAGACAGGAAACAATGAGCAGTTCTTC
CATSDLQETGNNEQFF
>TRBJ1-3|-|-|TRBV7-9
TGTGCCAGCGAAGGGGAAGGAACCCCTGGAAACACCATATATTTT
CASEGEGTPGNTIYF
>TRBJ2-5|-|-|TRBV19
TGTGCCACTAGCCCTGGGAGGACAACGGAGACCCAGTACTTC
CATSPGRTTETQYF
>TRBJ1-1|-|-|TRBV4-1
TGCGCCAGCAGCCACGACGGACAACTAGCCGTAGCTTTCTTT
CASSHDGQLAVAFF
>TRBJ1-1|TRBD1|-|TRBV7-2
TGTGCCAGCAGCCAAAGCAGCGACAGGGTAGGAGCTTTCTTT
CASSQSSDRVGAFF
>TRBJ1-5|TRBD1|-|TRBV6-5
TGTGCCAGCAGTAGGACAGGGCTGAATCAGCCCCAGCATTTT
CASSRTGLNQPQHF
>TRBJ2-7|-|-|TRBV6-5
TGTGCCAGCATGAAGGGGGCGGGGGAGCAGTACTTC
CASMKGAGEQYF
>TRBJ2-7|TRBD1|-|TRBV7-2
TGTGCCAGCAGCTTTGGATCGGGACAGGGCCGCGAGCAGTACTTC
CASSFGSGQGREQYF
>TRBJ2-7|-|-|TRBV2
TGTGCCAGCAGTGTAATGGGGCAAGGCGAGCAGTACTTC
CASSVMGQGEQYF
>TRBJ2-1|TRBD1|-|TRBV27
TGTGCCAGCAGTTCTTATCGGGACAGGGCTTCAAATGAGCAGTTCTTC
CASSSYRDRASNEQFF
>TRBJ1-1|-|-|TRBV5-1
TGCGCCAGCAGCTCCCAGGGGAACACTGAAGCTTTCTTT
CASSSQGNTEAFF
>TRBJ2-5|-|-|TRBV28
TGTGCCAGCAGTCACCGGAGGGGTAGGGAAGAGACCCAGTACTTC
CASSHRRGREETQYF
>TRBJ1-6|TRBD1|-|TRBV6-2/TRBV6-3
TGTGCCAGCAGCACAGGGGGCGATTCACCCCTCCACTTT
CASSTGGDSPLHF
>TRBJ1-4|TRBD1|-|TRBV5-6
TGTGCCAGCAGCTTGGGAGGGGACAGGAATGAAAAACTGTTTTTT
CASSLGGDRNEKLFF
>TRBJ2-3|TRBD2|-|TRBV24-1
TGTGCCACCAGTGCCCCTAGCGGGACCGGGAATACGCAGTATTTT
CATSAPSGTGNTQYF
>TRBJ1-4|-|-|TRBV27
TGTGCCAGCAGTTTATCCCCTAGCGGCGAGCGGCTGTTTTTT
CASSLSPSGERLFF
>TRBJ1-4|-|-|TRBV6-5
TGTGCCAGCATGCGGGATGAAAAACTGTTTTTT
CASMRDEKLFF
>TRBJ1-1|-|-|TRBV9
TGTGCCAGCAGCGTAAGGGGCATGAACACTGAAGCTTTCTTT
CASSVRGMNTEAFF
>TRBJ2-7|TRBD1|-|TRBV7-2
TGTGCCAGCAGCTTCGACAGGGGCTACGAGCAGTACTTC
CASSFDRGYEQYF
>TRBJ2-3|TRBD2|-|TRBV2
TGTGCCAGCAGTGAAGCGAAGCGACTAGCGGGGACAGATACGCAGTATTTT
CASSEAKRLAGTDTQYF
>TRBJ2-7|-|-|TRBV5-4
TGTGCCAGCAGCACGGGGACTCGAAGGGTTAGGTCCTACGAGCAGTACTTC
CASSTGTRRVRSYEQYF
>TRBJ1-2|-|few|TRBV3-1/TRBV3-2
TGTGCCAGCAGCCAGGACATCTATGGCTACACCTTC
CASSQDIYGYTF
>TRBJ2-7|-|-|TRBV3-1/TRBV3-2
TGTGCCAGCAGCCAAGACCGGGAGCGTCCCTCCTACGAGCAGTACTTC
CASSQDRERPSYEQYF
>TRBJ2-3|TRBD2|-|TRBV5-1
TGCGCCAGCAGCTCGGATACAACGGGGGGGCGAGATACGCAGTATTTT
CASSSDTTGGRDTQYF
>TRBJ2-7|-|-|TRBV19
TGTGCCAGTAGTATAGGATCCCCAGGGGCTGGCTACGAGCAGTACTTC
CASSIGSPGAGYEQYF
>TRBJ2-7|TRBD1|once|TRBV14
TGTGCCAGCAGCCAAACGACAGGGTATGGAATGGGGGAGCAGTACTTC
CASSQTTGYGMGEQYF
>TRBJ2-7|-|once|TRBV21-1
TGTGCCAGCAGCAAGGAACAGGTCTACGGGCAGTACTTC
CASSKEQVYGQYF
>TRBJ2-5|TRBD1|-|TRBV5-6
TGTGCCAGCAGCTTGGGCCCAACAGGGGGCGCCATCCAAGAGACCCAGTACTTC
CASSLGPTGGAIQETQYF
>TRBJ2-1|-|-|TRBV4-3
TGCGCCAGCAGCCAAGAGGCGGTTGCTGGTGAGCAGTTCTTC
CASSQEAVAGEQFF
>TRBJ2-1|TRBD2|few|TRBV5-4
TGTGCCAGCAGCTCCGGGGGGGCCCTTAATGAGCAGTTCTTC
CASSSGGALNEQFF
>TRBJ1-3|TRBD1|-|TRBV10-3
TGTGCCATCAGTGAGGTACCGCCTACCGGGACAGGGTCTACTGGAAACACCATATATTTT
CAISEVPPTGTGSTGNTIYF
>TRBJ1-2|-|-|TRBV5-1
TGCGCCAGCAGCTTGGAGCAGGGATATGGCTACACCTTC
CASSLEQGYGYTF
>TRBJ2-7|-|-|TRBV9
TGTGCCAGCAGCGGATCCGGGACACCCTTCGACGAGCAGTACTTC
CASSGSGTPFDEQYF
>TRBJ1-3|-|-|TRBV15
TGTGCCACCAGCAGAGATCAAGCAGGGACTGGAAACACCATATATTTT
CATSRDQAGTGNTIYF